This entry features one T cell receptor (beta chain) sequence. Its cognate antigen is unknown. The source of the sample is a study of beta chain features in type 1 diabetes. At the level of the study: Patients looked much like healthy donors when it came to age, gender and cell yields. Study observations and caveats: Moderate but significant shortening of TCRB CDR3s was recorded in all four CD4+ subsets from Type 1 diabetes patients. Equally in patients and controls, shorter templates might have been favored by PCR.

This CDR3 is 15 amino acids long. Germline lookup yields CDR1 LNHDA and CDR2 SQIVND (reference sequence). Trimming at V came to 5 bases and at J to 4 bases, leaving 11 bases not matched to a gene. Naive, central memory, regulatory and stem cell-like memory cells within the CD4+ compartment were sorted using CD45RO/CCR7/CD25/CD127/CD95/CD27. Expressed TCRB transcripts were sequenced, since all the RNA that had been isolated was reverse transcribed. The average read count of naive, central memory and regulatory T cell samples was some 3.8 million. The repertoire was sequenced with immunoSEQ multiplex PCR; TCRdb's copy has only in-frame clones and lacks some. Of about 300,000 clones listed, less than 15% are singletons.

The sequencing input was naive CD4+ T cells from blood. This sequence joins TRBV19 and TRBJ2-7; 7 positions agree with TRBD1. The TCR sequence derives from a woman aged 18-35 years with type 1 diabetes. As DNA, the CDR3 is TGTGCCAGTAGTGCGAGGCCGGGACAGCTTTACGAGCAGTACTTC. Translated, it gives CASSARPGQLYEQYF.